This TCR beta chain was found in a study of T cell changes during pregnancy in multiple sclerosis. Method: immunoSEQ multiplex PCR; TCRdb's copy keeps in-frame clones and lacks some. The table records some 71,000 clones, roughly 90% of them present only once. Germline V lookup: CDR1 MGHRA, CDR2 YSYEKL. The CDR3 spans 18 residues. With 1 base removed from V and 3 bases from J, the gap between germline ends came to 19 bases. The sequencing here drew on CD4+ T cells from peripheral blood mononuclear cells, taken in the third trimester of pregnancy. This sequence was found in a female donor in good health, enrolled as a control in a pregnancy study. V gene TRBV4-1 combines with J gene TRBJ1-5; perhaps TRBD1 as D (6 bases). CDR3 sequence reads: CASSQGGGRGLYNQPQHF. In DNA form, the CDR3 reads TGCGCCAGCAGCCAAGGGGGGGGCAGGGGCCTCTACAATCAGCCCCAGCATTTT.